This passage covers 29 T cell receptor beta chains from one sample sequenced in a study of cytomegalovirus exposure and HLA in healthy donors. With 60 Vbeta and 13 Jbeta primers, the PCR was carried out. Sequenced by immunoSEQ multiplex PCR; TCRdb stores in-frame clones only, minus some. The sample lists some 200,000 clones, roughly 80% occurring once. Sequenced: PBMCs. The source of these receptors is a man aged 50 or older in good health and CMV-seronegative.

The J gene is TRBJ1-6, the V gene TRBV6-1; D uncertain. This CDR3 comprises 10 residues. The V and J ends lost 10 bases and 7 bases respectively, with 5 bases between them. In germline, CDR1 is MNHNS, CDR2 SASEGT. For the CDR3, the DNA is TGTGCCACCCAAAATTCACCCCTCCACTTT. Its translation is CATQNSPLHF.

This clone occurred a few times. This chain connects TRBV7-6 to TRBJ2-5; 16 nucleotides match TRBD2. CDR1 is SGHVS, CDR2 FNYEAQ, per germline. The CDR3 length is 19 residues. V lost 1 base and J lost 4; bases outside the gene matches: 9. CDR3 sequence: CASSLGLQGLAGGIETQYF. In DNA form, the CDR3 reads TGTGCCAGCAGCTTAGGTCTCCAGGGACTAGCGGGGGGGATAGAGACCCAGTACTTC.

This rearrangement joins TRBV7-2 to TRBJ2-4; the D gene is possibly TRBD2 (5 bases). Deletions cut 4 bases from V and 0 bases from J, with 16 bases between. This CDR3 has 17 amino acids. From germline, CDR1 is SGHTA and CDR2 FQGNSA. For the CDR3, the DNA is TGTGCCAGCAGCTCCACCGGACTCGAGCTAGCCAAAAACATTCAGTACTTC. Translation: CASSSTGLELAKNIQYF.

The rearrangement uses TRBV19 and TRBJ2-7; possible D gene TRBD1, 6 bases. From germline, CDR1 is LNHDA and CDR2 SQIVND (reference sequence). Trimming removed 5 bases from V and 2 bases from J, with 13 bases in between. The CDR3 sequence is 14 residues long. The DNA of the CDR3 is TGTGCCAGTAGTCCAGACAGGACCGCCTACGAGCAGTACTTC. Protein sequence: CASSPDRTAYEQYF.

The chain couples TRBV19 to TRBJ2-1, with 7 positions matching TRBD1. Germline values: CDR1 LNHDA, CDR2 SQIVND (reference sequence). The V segment lost 7 bases and the J segment 2 bases; nucleotides outside the gene matches: 8. The CDR3 extends over 15 amino acids. CDR3 sequence (DNA): TGTGCCAGTAAAAGAGACAGGGCCACCTACAATGAGCAGTTCTTC. Its translation: CASKRDRATYNEQFF.

The V call is TRBV7-2, the J call TRBJ2-1, with 9 bases matching TRBD1. The CDR3 is 15 residues long. V shed 4 bases and J 6 bases; nucleotides not matched to a gene: 7. CDR1 is SGHTA, CDR2 FQGNSA, per germline. CDR3 DNA: TGTGCCAGCAGCTCGACACCGGGACAGGGCAATGAGCAGTTCTTC. The encoded protein is CASSSTPGQGNEQFF.

The chain is built from TRBV5-1 and TRBJ2-5; 14 bases are a match to TRBD2. The CDR3 runs 18 residues. V trimming: 4 bases; J trimming: 0 bases; junction bases outside the gene matches: 8. Per the germline V gene, CDR1 is SGHRS and CDR2 is YFSETQ. The DNA of the CDR3 is TGCGCCAGCAGCATAAGGACTAGCGGGGGGAAGTACCAAGAGACCCAGTACTTC. Translation gives CASSIRTSGGKYQETQYF.

The gene calls are TRBV11-3 and TRBJ1-1, with D uncertain. The CDR3 is made up of 13 amino acids. CDR1 SGHNT and CDR2 YENEEA come from the germline V gene. V gave up 9 bases and J gave up 4 bases, with 15 bases separating them. CDR3 region: CASSGVWVTEAFF. The CDR3 region has the DNA TGTGCCAGTTCCGGAGTGTGGGTCACTGAAGCTTTCTTT. Filled out from reference TRBV11-3 and TRBJ1-1, the complete variable domain reads EAGVVQSPRYKIIEKKQPVAFWCNPISGHNTLYWYLQNLGQGPELLIRYENEEAVDDSQLPKDRFSAERLKGVDSTLKIQPAELGDSAVYLCASSGVWVTEAFFGQGTRLTVV.

This chain links TRBV7-9 with TRBJ1-4; tentative D call: TRBD1 (5 bases). There are 14 residues in the CDR3. Germline CDR1 reads SEHNR; CDR2 reads FQNEAQ (reference sequence). Trimming removed 3 bases from V and 8 bases from J, with 13 bases in between. The CDR3 region is CASSFGGAGEKLFF. The CDR3 DNA follows: TGTGCCAGCAGCTTCGGAGGGGCTGGGGAAAAACTGTTTTTT.

A remark on this clone: This sample also contains other DNA sequences that code for the same CDR3. This chain connects TRBV7-2 to TRBJ1-5; no firm D call. The V end lost 5 bases, the J end lost 0 bases, and 5 bases lay between the germline ends. This CDR3 spans 13 amino acids. The germline V gene encodes CDR1 SGHTA and CDR2 FQGNSA. CDR3 loop: CASSADSNQPQHF. CDR3 bases: TGTGCCAGCAGCGCGGATAGCAATCAGCCCCAGCATTTT.

The chain joins TRBV18 to TRBJ1-6, with a possible D match to TRBD1 (5 bases). V lost 1 base, J lost 10 bases, and 14 bases lay in between. CDR1 is KGHSH and CDR2 is LQKENI in the germline V gene. This CDR3 spans 15 amino acids. The CDR3 protein is CASSPQGPGESPLHF. The CDR3 bases are TGTGCCAGCTCACCACAGGGTCCGGGGGAATCACCCCTCCACTTT.

The table lists this clone with a few counts. This chain links TRBV7-2 with TRBJ2-5; no clear D. V lost 5 bases and J lost 0, with 10 bases in between. Per germline, CDR1 SGHTA and CDR2 FQGNSA. The CDR3 sequence is 14 residues long. CDR3 region: CASSPQAYQETQYF. CDR3 coding DNA: TGTGCCAGCAGCCCCCAGGCGTACCAAGAGACCCAGTACTTC.

CDR3 DNA: TGTGCCAGCGGAAGGGGACAGGGGGCCGGCGAGCAGTACTTC. Translation: CASGRGQGAGEQYF. This chain links TRBV27 with TRBJ2-7; 12 nucleotides agree with TRBD1. The junction had 8 bases not matched to a gene; V was cut back by 8 bases and J by 6 bases. Germline CDR1 MNHEY, CDR2 SMNVEV (reference sequence). The CDR3 totals 14 residues.

The chain recombines TRBV29-1 with TRBJ2-7; D remains ambiguous. This CDR3 comprises 11 residues. V lost 6 bases to trimming and J lost 0 bases, with 6 bases between them. From germline, CDR1 is SQVTM and CDR2 ANQGSEA. The CDR3 loop reads CSVLFSYEQYF. For the CDR3, the DNA is TGCAGCGTACTATTCTCCTACGAGCAGTACTTC.

The chain employs TRBV7-9 and TRBJ2-5; weak D call: TRBD1 (7 bases). The CDR3 has 15 amino acids. Germline lookup yields CDR1 SEHNR and CDR2 FQNEAQ (reference sequence). V was clipped by 5 bases and J by 5 bases, with 18 bases between them. CDR3 bases: TGTGCCAGCAGCCGACAGGGAGGAAGCGGGGAGACCCAGTACTTC. Protein product: CASSRQGGSGETQYF.

This clone was seen more than once but under ten times. The chain carries TRBV5-1 and TRBJ1-2; TRBD1 matches at 7 bases. The germline V gene encodes CDR1 SGHRS and CDR2 YFSETQ. The length of the CDR3 is 15 residues. J gave up 2 bases and V 3 bases, and 7 bases lay outside the gene matches. CDR3 nucleotides: TGCGCCAGCAGCTCAGACAGGGTCCTAAACTATGGCTACACCTTC. Translated: CASSSDRVLNYGYTF. Using reference TRBV5-1 and TRBJ1-2 for the parts outside the CDR3, the full variable domain is KAGVTQTPRYLIKTRGQQVTLSCSPISGHRSVSWYQQTPGQGLQFLFEYFSETQRNKGNFPGRFSGRQFSNSRSEMNVSTLELGDSALYLCASSSDRVLNYGYTFGSGTRLTVV.

This chain connects TRBV28 to TRBJ2-6, with a weak D call TRBD1 (6 bases). Germline assignment: CDR1 MDHEN and CDR2 SYDVKM. V was cut by 6 bases and J by 9 bases, with 15 bases left in between. This CDR3 has 14 amino acids. CDR3: CASSPTTDSNVLTF. The CDR3 nucleotides are TGTGCCAGCAGCCCGACTACGGACAGCAACGTCCTGACTTTC. Full variable domain (remainder filled in from reference TRBV28 and TRBJ2-6): DVKVTQSSRYLVKRTGEKVFLECVQDMDHENMFWYRQDPGLGLRLIYFSYDVKMKEKGDIPEGYSVSREKKERFSLILESASTNQTSMYLCASSPTTDSNVLTFGAGSRLTVL.

The V call is TRBV5-4, the J call TRBJ2-7; possibly TRBD1 for D (6 bases). V dropped 4 bases and J dropped 4 bases, with 15 bases sitting between them. Germline V lookup: CDR1 SGHNT, CDR2 YYREEE (reference sequence). CDR3 size: 14 residues. The CDR3 here is CASSPSQGKYEQYF. In nucleotides, the CDR3 is TGTGCCAGCAGCCCGAGCCAGGGGAAGTACGAGCAGTACTTC.

This chain links TRBV6-5 with TRBJ2-7; tentative D call: TRBD1 (6 bases). Germline CDR1 is MNHEY and CDR2 is SVGAGI. The CDR3 totals 15 residues. Trimming left V 5 bases short and J 5 bases short, with 19 bases between. The CDR3 spells CASSKQDRRGHEQYF. The CDR3 nucleotides read TGTGCCAGCAGTAAACAGGACAGAAGGGGCCACGAGCAGTACTTC.

This clone has just a few counts. The chain joins TRBV7-9 to TRBJ1-1; unclear D gene. CDR1 and CDR2 (germline): SEHNR, FQNEAQ (reference sequence). V lost 3 bases to trimming and J lost 2 bases, with 4 bases between them. The CDR3 is 12 residues long. CDR3 amino acids: CASSFYNTEAFF. DNA for the CDR3: TGTGCCAGCAGCTTTTATAACACTGAAGCTTTCTTT. The full variable domain, rest sourced from reference TRBV7-9 and TRBJ1-1, is DTGVSQNPRHKITKRGQNVTFRCDPISEHNRLYWYRQTLGQGPEFLTYFQNEAQLEKSRLLSDRFSAERPKGSFSTLEIQRTEQGDSAMYLCASSFYNTEAFFGQGTRLTVV.

This sequence joins TRBV9 and TRBJ1-2; D is unclear. CDR1 and CDR2 from the germline V gene are SGDLS and YYNGEE. The CDR3 covers 14 residues. V lost 6 bases to trimming and J lost 0 bases, with 12 bases between them. DNA for the CDR3: TGTGCCAGCAAGTCATCAGTCACTAACTATGGCTACACCTTC. It codes for CASKSSVTNYGYTF.

This chain connects TRBV7-6 to TRBJ1-2, with TRBD1 identical over 9 bases. Germline V gene data show CDR1 as SGHVS and CDR2 as FNYEAQ. The CDR3 loop spans 14 amino acids. The junction had 4 bases not matched to a gene; V was cut back by 4 bases and J by 4 bases. The CDR3 protein is CASSSRDRAYGYTF. CDR3 DNA: TGTGCCAGCAGCTCCCGGGACAGGGCCTATGGCTACACCTTC.

The chain joins TRBV10-1 to TRBJ2-5, with D uncertain. With the DNA end fitting TRBJ2-7 better, the J assignment may be wrong. CDR1 is WNHNN, CDR2 SYGVQD, per germline (reference sequence). The CDR3 is 12 residues long. This CDR3 is CASSGVCHEQYF. CDR3 DNA sequence: TGCGCCAGCAGCGGAGTCTGCCACGAGCAGTACTTC.

This sequence joins TRBV19 and TRBJ1-5, with D possibly matching TRBD1 (6 bases). Trimming shortened V by 2 bases and J by 7 bases, and 12 bases separated the two germline ends. This CDR3 contains 14 residues. Germline V CDR1 and CDR2: LNHDA, SQIVND (reference sequence). CDR3 amino acids: CASSIRGHPQPQHF. The CDR3 DNA follows: TGTGCCAGTAGTATAAGGGGACATCCCCAGCCCCAGCATTTT. The variable domain in full, with the rest retrieved from reference TRBV19 and TRBJ1-5, is DGGITQSPKYLFRKEGQNVTLSCEQNLNHDAMYWYRQDPGQGLRLIYYSQIVNDFQKGDIAEGYSVSREKKESFPLTVTSAQKNPTAFYLCASSIRGHPQPQHFGDGTRLSIL.

This clone has just a few counts. The CDR3 is CASSPTGGAWDTQYF. The CDR3 coding sequence is TGCGCCAGCAGCCCGACAGGGGGCGCTTGGGATACGCAGTATTTT. V and J are TRBV5-1 and TRBJ2-3; 10 bases align to TRBD1. The CDR3 is made up of 15 amino acids. The V and J ends lost 4 bases and 6 bases, in that order; junction bases with no gene match: 8. Germline values: CDR1 SGHRS, CDR2 YFSETQ.

This rearrangement joins TRBV7-9 to TRBJ1-2, with D possibly matching TRBD1 (5 bases). The germline gives CDR1 SEHNR, CDR2 FQNEAQ (reference sequence). Trimming left V 5 bases short and J 4 bases short, with 11 bases between. The CDR3 runs 13 residues. The CDR3, as DNA: TGTGCCAGCAGCGGGGCGGCAATCTATGGCTACACCTTC. The encoded protein is CASSGAAIYGYTF.

The chain uses TRBV7-8 and TRBJ1-5; D perhaps matches TRBD1 (6 bases). Trimming cost V 0 bases and J 6 bases, with 12 bases left between them. Germline values: CDR1 SGHVS, CDR2 FQNEAQ. This CDR3 comprises 15 residues. The CDR3 sequence is CASSLAAGVGQPQHF. CDR3 in DNA: TGTGCCAGCAGCTTAGCAGCAGGGGTCGGTCAGCCCCAGCATTTT.

CDR3 DNA sequence: TGCAGCGTTGCGCGGGGGGGCAACGAGCAGTTCTTC. Translated, it gives CSVARGGNEQFF. The V call is TRBV29-1, the J call TRBJ2-1; 9 bases align to TRBD2. This CDR3 contains 12 residues. The V gene end was trimmed by 4 bases and the J gene end by 10 bases; junction bases not matched to a gene: 5. The V gene's germline CDR1 is SQVTM and CDR2 ANQGSEA.

V and J are TRBV15 and TRBJ2-1; 9 bases match TRBD2. V lost 9 bases to trimming and J lost 0 bases; unmatched junction nucleotides: 6. CDR1 is LNHNV, CDR2 YYDKDF, per germline (reference sequence). This CDR3 is built from 15 residues. DNA of the CDR3: TGTGCCACGCGACTAGCGGAAAGCTCCTACAATGAGCAGTTCTTC. It is translated as CATRLAESSYNEQFF.